This is a list of T cell receptor beta chains from one sample in a study of CD8+ T cells in alopecia areata. Some clones are missing from TCRdb's copy, which holds only in-frame ones; the method was immunoSEQ multiplex PCR. The repertoire holds about 200,000 clones, with about 61% as singletons. The sample comprised CD8+ T cells sorted from blood. Source of these receptors: a human donor in good health. Each CDR3 is given with its conserved first and last residue. The order of the fields is J gene, D gene, V gene, clone size, CDR3 DNA, CDR3 protein. D genes are given only for firm matches. Clone size, where shown, is once, few, many, or a class for clones that have expanded.

j_gene: TRBJ1-4; d_gene: NA; v_gene: TRBV7-9; abundance: NA; CDR3nt: TGTGCCAGCAGCACCACGACATCCTCCAAGGAAAAACTGTTTTTT; CDR3aa: CASSTTTSSKEKLFF
j_gene: TRBJ2-7; d_gene: TRBD1; v_gene: TRBV6-6; abundance: NA; CDR3nt: TGTGCCAGCGGGACAGGGGACGAGCAGTACTTC; CDR3aa: CASGTGDEQYF
j_gene: TRBJ1-5; d_gene: NA; v_gene: TRBV5-1; abundance: few; CDR3nt: TGCGCCAGCAGTCGTCATTATCAGCCCCAGCATTTT; CDR3aa: CASSRHYQPQHF
j_gene: TRBJ1-1; d_gene: NA; v_gene: TRBV4-1; abundance: NA; CDR3nt: TGCGCCAGCAGCCAAAACACGGGGCTCGAAGCTTTCTTT; CDR3aa: CASSQNTGLEAFF
j_gene: TRBJ2-7; d_gene: TRBD1; v_gene: TRBV27; abundance: NA; CDR3nt: TGTGCCAGCAGCCCGACAGGGGGTATCTACGAGCAGTACTTC; CDR3aa: CASSPTGGIYEQYF
j_gene: TRBJ2-3; d_gene: NA; v_gene: TRBV20-1; abundance: NA; CDR3nt: TGCAGTGCACCCCCGCAGTATTTT; CDR3aa: CSAPPQYF
j_gene: TRBJ2-7; d_gene: NA; v_gene: TRBV28; abundance: few; CDR3nt: TGTGCCAGCAGTGGAAGCTACGAGCAGTACTTC; CDR3aa: CASSGSYEQYF
j_gene: TRBJ2-3; d_gene: TRBD1; v_gene: TRBV5-1; abundance: NA; CDR3nt: TGCGCCAGCAGCCCATCAGGGACAGGGTACGATACGCAGTATTTT; CDR3aa: CASSPSGTGYDTQYF
j_gene: TRBJ1-1; d_gene: NA; v_gene: TRBV11-2; abundance: NA; CDR3nt: TGTGCCAGCAGCTTAGGGACCGGGACTGAAGCTTTCTTT; CDR3aa: CASSLGTGTEAFF
j_gene: TRBJ1-2; d_gene: NA; v_gene: TRBV30; abundance: once; CDR3nt: TGTGCCTGGAGTGAAGAGACAAGGATCGGCTACACCTTC; CDR3aa: CAWSEETRIGYTF
j_gene: TRBJ2-7; d_gene: NA; v_gene: TRBV5-6; abundance: NA; CDR3nt: TGTGCCAGCAGCTACGGGGGGCCTTCGGAGCAGTACTTC; CDR3aa: CASSYGGPSEQYF
j_gene: TRBJ1-4; d_gene: NA; v_gene: TRBV15; abundance: NA; CDR3nt: TGTGCCACCAGCAGAGTGAAGCCTAATGAAAAACTGTTTTTT; CDR3aa: CATSRVKPNEKLFF
j_gene: TRBJ2-7; d_gene: NA; v_gene: TRBV14; abundance: NA; CDR3nt: TGTGCCAGCAGCCCTAGTATTGCAGGGAGATTGTCCTACGAGCAGTACTTC; CDR3aa: CASSPSIAGRLSYEQYF
j_gene: TRBJ2-5; d_gene: NA; v_gene: TRBV29-1; abundance: NA; CDR3nt: TGCAGCGTTCAAGGGGGGTGGGAAGAGACCCAGTACTTC; CDR3aa: CSVQGGWEETQYF
j_gene: TRBJ1-2; d_gene: TRBD1; v_gene: TRBV18; abundance: once; CDR3nt: TGTGCCAGCTCACCGGACAGGGGCAGCTATGGCTACACCTTC; CDR3aa: CASSPDRGSYGYTF
j_gene: TRBJ1-2; d_gene: TRBD1; v_gene: TRBV27; abundance: NA; CDR3nt: TGTGCCAGCAGTCCCTCAACTCTCGGGACAGGGGTACATGGCTACACCTTC; CDR3aa: CASSPSTLGTGVHGYTF
j_gene: TRBJ2-7; d_gene: NA; v_gene: TRBV29-1; abundance: NA; CDR3nt: TGCAGCGTTCTCTTGGACTACGAGCAGTACTTC; CDR3aa: CSVLLDYEQYF
j_gene: TRBJ2-7; d_gene: NA; v_gene: TRBV27; abundance: NA; CDR3nt: TGTGCCAGCAGTTTTGGGGGCTCCTACGAGCAGTACTTC; CDR3aa: CASSFGGSYEQYF
j_gene: TRBJ2-7; d_gene: NA; v_gene: TRBV7-9; abundance: NA; CDR3nt: TGTGCCAGCAGCTTACCTCTGCAGGGTTGGGACGAGCAGTACTTC; CDR3aa: CASSLPLQGWDEQYF
j_gene: TRBJ2-7; d_gene: NA; v_gene: TRBV4-1; abundance: NA; CDR3nt: TGCGCCAGCAGCCAAGATCTCAGAACACCCTACGAGCAGTACTTC; CDR3aa: CASSQDLRTPYEQYF
j_gene: TRBJ2-1; d_gene: TRBD2; v_gene: TRBV6-5; abundance: once; CDR3nt: TGTGCCAGCAGTTACTCGGTAACGGGGAGGGAAAATGAGCAGTTCTTC; CDR3aa: CASSYSVTGRENEQFF
j_gene: TRBJ1-2; d_gene: TRBD1; v_gene: TRBV27; abundance: NA; CDR3nt: TGTGCCAGCAGTAAGCAGGGGGGCCATGGCTACACCTTC; CDR3aa: CASSKQGGHGYTF
j_gene: TRBJ2-7; d_gene: TRBD2; v_gene: TRBV29-1; abundance: NA; CDR3nt: TGCAGCGTTGAAGCCACTCCGGGAGCCCTAGCGGGGGAGCAGTACTTC; CDR3aa: CSVEATPGALAGEQYF
j_gene: TRBJ2-1; d_gene: TRBD2; v_gene: TRBV29-1; abundance: NA; CDR3nt: TGCAGCGACCTCACCGGGACTAGCGGGGACGGACAGTTCTTC; CDR3aa: CSDLTGTSGDGQFF
j_gene: TRBJ2-1; d_gene: TRBD2; v_gene: TRBV2; abundance: NA; CDR3nt: TGTGCCAGCGTAGCTAGCGGGGTCAATGAGCAGTTCTTC; CDR3aa: CASVASGVNEQFF
j_gene: TRBJ1-1; d_gene: NA; v_gene: TRBV5-6; abundance: NA; CDR3nt: TGTGCCAGCAGCCCTACAATGAACACTGAAGCTTTCTTT; CDR3aa: CASSPTMNTEAFF
j_gene: TRBJ2-2; d_gene: NA; v_gene: TRBV9; abundance: NA; CDR3nt: TGTGCCAGCAGCGTAGGTGGTAGCGGGGAGCTGTTTTTT; CDR3aa: CASSVGGSGELFF
j_gene: TRBJ2-7; d_gene: TRBD1; v_gene: TRBV27; abundance: NA; CDR3nt: TGTGCCAGCAAAACAGGGGGGAAAGGGCAGTACTTC; CDR3aa: CASKTGGKGQYF
j_gene: TRBJ2-3; d_gene: NA; v_gene: TRBV25-1; abundance: NA; CDR3nt: TGTGCCAGCAGTGACCCGACGACAGGAGGAGATACGCAGTATTTT; CDR3aa: CASSDPTTGGDTQYF
j_gene: TRBJ2-2; d_gene: TRBD1; v_gene: TRBV29-1; abundance: few; CDR3nt: TGCAGCGTTGAGGAGGACAGGGGGCAAGGCGGGGAGCTGTTTTTT; CDR3aa: CSVEEDRGQGGELFF
j_gene: TRBJ2-1; d_gene: TRBD2; v_gene: TRBV27; abundance: NA; CDR3nt: TGTGCCAGCAGTCCTACTAGCGGGGGGGCAAATGAGCAGTTCTTC; CDR3aa: CASSPTSGGANEQFF
j_gene: TRBJ1-2; d_gene: NA; v_gene: TRBV11-2; abundance: few; CDR3nt: TGTGCCAGCAGATCTGACGGGCCCTATGGCTACACCTTC; CDR3aa: CASRSDGPYGYTF
j_gene: TRBJ1-2; d_gene: NA; v_gene: TRBV5-1; abundance: NA; CDR3nt: TGCGCCAGCAGCCTCTCGGACGGAAACTATGGCTACACCTTC; CDR3aa: CASSLSDGNYGYTF
j_gene: TRBJ2-7; d_gene: NA; v_gene: TRBV7-9; abundance: NA; CDR3nt: TGTGCCAGCAGCTTAGGGAACCCGGGCCTTGGCGAGCAGTACTTC; CDR3aa: CASSLGNPGLGEQYF
j_gene: TRBJ2-2; d_gene: NA; v_gene: TRBV7-2; abundance: NA; CDR3nt: TGTGCCAGCAGCTACTACTCTCACCCGAACACCGGGGAGCTGTTTTTT; CDR3aa: CASSYYSHPNTGELFF
j_gene: TRBJ2-5; d_gene: NA; v_gene: TRBV15; abundance: NA; CDR3nt: TGTGCCACCAGCGGACTCCAGGGGAGGGCAGAGACCCAGTACTTC; CDR3aa: CATSGLQGRAETQYF
j_gene: TRBJ2-7; d_gene: TRBD1; v_gene: TRBV29-1; abundance: NA; CDR3nt: TGCAGCGTTGAAGAAGGGGGCGCCACCGAGCAGTACTTC; CDR3aa: CSVEEGGATEQYF
j_gene: TRBJ2-2; d_gene: NA; v_gene: TRBV29-1; abundance: NA; CDR3nt: TGCAGCGTTGTAGGGGAGACCCACCGGGAGCTGTTTTTT; CDR3aa: CSVVGETHRELFF
j_gene: TRBJ2-7; d_gene: NA; v_gene: TRBV2; abundance: few; CDR3nt: TGTGCCAGCAGTGAACCTGGGGGCTACGAGCAGTACTTC; CDR3aa: CASSEPGGYEQYF
j_gene: TRBJ2-2; d_gene: NA; v_gene: TRBV7-9; abundance: NA; CDR3nt: TGTGCCAGCAGCCCCGGGACAACGAACACCGGGGAGCTGTTTTTT; CDR3aa: CASSPGTTNTGELFF
j_gene: TRBJ2-3; d_gene: NA; v_gene: TRBV20-1; abundance: NA; CDR3nt: TGCAGTGACGGCAGCACAGATACGCAGTATTTT; CDR3aa: CSDGSTDTQYF
j_gene: TRBJ1-1; d_gene: NA; v_gene: TRBV7-8; abundance: NA; CDR3nt: TGTGCCAGCGGCCCGCGGGCTTCGAACACTGAAGCTTTCTTT; CDR3aa: CASGPRASNTEAFF